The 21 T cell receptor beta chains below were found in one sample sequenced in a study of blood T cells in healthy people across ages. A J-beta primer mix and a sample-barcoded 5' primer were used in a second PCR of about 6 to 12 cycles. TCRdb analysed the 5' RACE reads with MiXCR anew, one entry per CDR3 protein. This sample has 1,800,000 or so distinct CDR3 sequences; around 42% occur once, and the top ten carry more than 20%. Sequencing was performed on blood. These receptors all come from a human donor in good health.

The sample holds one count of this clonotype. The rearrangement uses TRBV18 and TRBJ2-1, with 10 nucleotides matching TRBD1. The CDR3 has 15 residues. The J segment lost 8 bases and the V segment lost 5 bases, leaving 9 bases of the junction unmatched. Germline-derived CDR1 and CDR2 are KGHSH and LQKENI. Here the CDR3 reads CASSSGQGGIHEQFF. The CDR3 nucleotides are TGTGCCAGCTCATCCGGACAGGGGGGCATCCATGAGCAGTTCTTC.

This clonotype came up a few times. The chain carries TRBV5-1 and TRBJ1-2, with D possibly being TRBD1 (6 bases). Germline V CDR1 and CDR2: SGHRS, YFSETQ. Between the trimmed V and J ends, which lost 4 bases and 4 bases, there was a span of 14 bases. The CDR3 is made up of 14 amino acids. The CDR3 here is CASSTETGFYGYTF. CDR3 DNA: TGCGCCAGCAGCACCGAAACAGGGTTCTATGGCTACACCTTC.

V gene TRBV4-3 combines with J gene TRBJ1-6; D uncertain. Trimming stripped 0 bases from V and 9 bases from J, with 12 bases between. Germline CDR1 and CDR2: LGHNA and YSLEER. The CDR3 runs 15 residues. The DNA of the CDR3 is TGCGCCAGCAGCCAAGATATGCAGTGGATTTCACCCCTCCACTTT. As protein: CASSQDMQWISPLHF.

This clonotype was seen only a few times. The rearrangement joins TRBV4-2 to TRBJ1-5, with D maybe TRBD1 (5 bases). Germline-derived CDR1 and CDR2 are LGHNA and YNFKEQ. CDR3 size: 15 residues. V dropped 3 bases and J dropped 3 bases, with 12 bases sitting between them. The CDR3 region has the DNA TGTGCCAGCAGCCAGGAGACAGTTAACAATCAGCCCCAGCATTTT. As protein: CASSQETVNNQPQHF.

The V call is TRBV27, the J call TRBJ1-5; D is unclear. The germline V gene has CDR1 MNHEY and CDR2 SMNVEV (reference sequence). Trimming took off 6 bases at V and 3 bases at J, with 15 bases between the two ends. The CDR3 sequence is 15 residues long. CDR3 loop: CASSLYMGNNQPQHF. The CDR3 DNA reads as TGTGCCAGCAGCCTCTATATGGGGAACAATCAGCCCCAGCATTTT.

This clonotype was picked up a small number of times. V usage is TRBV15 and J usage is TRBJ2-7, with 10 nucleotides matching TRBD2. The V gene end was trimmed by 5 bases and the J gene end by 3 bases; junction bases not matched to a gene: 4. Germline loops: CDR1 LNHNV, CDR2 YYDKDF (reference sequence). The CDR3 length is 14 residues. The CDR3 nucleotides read TGTGCCACCAGCCTTGGACTAGCGGACTACGAGCAGTACTTC. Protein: CATSLGLADYEQYF.

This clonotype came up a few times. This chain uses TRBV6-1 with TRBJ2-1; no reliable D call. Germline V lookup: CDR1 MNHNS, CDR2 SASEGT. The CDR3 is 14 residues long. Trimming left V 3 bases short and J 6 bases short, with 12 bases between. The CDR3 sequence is CASSDQETFNEQFF. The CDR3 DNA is TGTGCCAGCAGTGACCAAGAGACGTTCAATGAGCAGTTCTTC.

The CDR3 protein is CASSVGTGEVDEQYF. The CDR3 DNA is TGCGCCAGCAGCGTGGGGACAGGGGAGGTCGACGAGCAGTACTTC. The chain has TRBV5-1 and TRBJ2-7, with 10 bases aligning to TRBD1. CDR1 SGHRS and CDR2 YFSETQ come from the germline V gene. This CDR3 contains 15 residues. Losses at the gene ends were 4 bases for V and 5 bases for J; bases not matched to a gene: 9.

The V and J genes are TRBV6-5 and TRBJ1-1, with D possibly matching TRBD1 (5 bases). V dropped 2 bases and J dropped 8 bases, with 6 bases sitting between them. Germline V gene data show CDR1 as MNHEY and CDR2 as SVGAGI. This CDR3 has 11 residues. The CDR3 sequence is CASSYRTEAFF. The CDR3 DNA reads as TGTGCCAGCAGTTACCGGACAGAAGCTTTCTTT.

For the CDR3, the DNA is TGCAGCGTACCTCCAGTAGACTCGTACCAAGAGACCCAGTACTTC. Encoded protein: CSVPPVDSYQETQYF. The gene calls are TRBV29-1 and TRBJ2-5; no definite D call. Germline CDR1 and CDR2: SQVTM and ANQGSEA. The V and J ends lost 6 bases and 0 bases respectively, with 17 bases between them. The CDR3 extends over 15 amino acids.

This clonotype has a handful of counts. The CDR3 region has the DNA TGTGCCAGCAGATTGTTCTACGAGCAGTACTTC. Translation: CASRLFYEQYF. This chain uses TRBV6-5 with TRBJ2-4, with D hard to call. Near its end, the DNA agrees better with TRBJ2-7, so the J call may be wrong. This CDR3 has 11 amino acids. The germline gives CDR1 MNHEY, CDR2 SVGAGI.

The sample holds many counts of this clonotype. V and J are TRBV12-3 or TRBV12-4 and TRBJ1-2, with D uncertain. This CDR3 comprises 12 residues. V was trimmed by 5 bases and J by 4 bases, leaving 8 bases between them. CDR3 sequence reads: CASSGRIYGYTF. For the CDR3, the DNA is TGTGCCAGCAGTGGTAGGATCTATGGCTACACCTTC.

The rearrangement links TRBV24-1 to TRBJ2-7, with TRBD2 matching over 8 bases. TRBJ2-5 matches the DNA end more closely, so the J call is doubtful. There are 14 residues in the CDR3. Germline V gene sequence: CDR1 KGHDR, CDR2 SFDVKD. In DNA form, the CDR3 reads TGTGCCACCAGTGACCCCAGACTAGCGGAGACCCAGTACTTC. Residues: CATSDPRLAETQYF.

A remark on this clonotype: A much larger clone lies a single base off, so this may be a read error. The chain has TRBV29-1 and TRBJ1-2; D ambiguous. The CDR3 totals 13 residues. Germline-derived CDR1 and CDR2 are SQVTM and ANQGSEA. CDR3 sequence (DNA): TGCAGCGTTGAAGATGGGCAGCGGTATGGCCACACCTTC. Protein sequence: CSVEDGQRYGHTF.

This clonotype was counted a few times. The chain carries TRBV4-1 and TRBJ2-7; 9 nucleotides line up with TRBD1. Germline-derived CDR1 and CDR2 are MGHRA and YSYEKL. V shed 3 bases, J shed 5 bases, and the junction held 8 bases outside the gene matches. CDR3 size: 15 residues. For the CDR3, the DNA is TGCGCCAGCAGCCAGGGACAGGGTGTTAGGGACGAGCAGTACTTC. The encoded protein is CASSQGQGVRDEQYF.

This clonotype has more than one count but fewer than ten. CDR3 sequence: CASSPPGHGRGYTF. The CDR3 nucleotides are TGTGCCAGCAGCCCGCCGGGACACGGTCGGGGCTACACCTTC. The rearrangement links TRBV7-2 to TRBJ1-2, with D possibly being TRBD1 (6 bases). The V end lost 5 bases, the J end lost 8 bases, and 18 bases lay between the germline ends. The CDR3 is 14 amino acids. CDR1 is SGHTA and CDR2 is FQGNSA in the germline V gene.

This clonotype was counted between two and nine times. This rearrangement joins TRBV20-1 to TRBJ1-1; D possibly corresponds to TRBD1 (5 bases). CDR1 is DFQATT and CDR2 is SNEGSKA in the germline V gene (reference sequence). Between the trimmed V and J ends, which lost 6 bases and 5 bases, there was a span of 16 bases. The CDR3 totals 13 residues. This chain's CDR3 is CSATQGVRTEAFF. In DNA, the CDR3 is TGCAGTGCCACTCAGGGAGTTAGGACTGAAGCTTTCTTT.

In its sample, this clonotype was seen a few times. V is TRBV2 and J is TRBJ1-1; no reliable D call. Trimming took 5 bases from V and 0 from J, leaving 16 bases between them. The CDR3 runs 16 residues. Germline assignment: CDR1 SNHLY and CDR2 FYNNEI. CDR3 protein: CASSPRETLLNTEAFF. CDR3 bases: TGTGCCAGCAGTCCCCGGGAGACCCTCTTGAACACTGAAGCTTTCTTT.

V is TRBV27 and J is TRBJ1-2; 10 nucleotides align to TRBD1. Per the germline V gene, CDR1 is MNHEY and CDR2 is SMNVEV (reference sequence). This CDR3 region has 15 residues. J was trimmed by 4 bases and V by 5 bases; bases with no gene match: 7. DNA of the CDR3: TGTGCCAGCAGTCTGACAGGGGGCGCATTCTATGGCTACACCTTC. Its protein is CASSLTGGAFYGYTF.

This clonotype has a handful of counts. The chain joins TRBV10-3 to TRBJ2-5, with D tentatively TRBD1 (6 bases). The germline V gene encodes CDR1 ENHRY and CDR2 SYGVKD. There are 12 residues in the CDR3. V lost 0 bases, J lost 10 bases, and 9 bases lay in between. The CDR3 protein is CAISESGHFQYF. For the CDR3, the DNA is TGTGCCATCAGTGAGTCGGGACATTTCCAGTACTTC.

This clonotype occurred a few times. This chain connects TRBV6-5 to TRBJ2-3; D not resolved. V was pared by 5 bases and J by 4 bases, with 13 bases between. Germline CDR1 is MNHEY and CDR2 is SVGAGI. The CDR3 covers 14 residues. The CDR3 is CASSLTSHADTQYF. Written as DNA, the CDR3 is TGTGCCAGCAGTCTTACGTCTCACGCAGATACGCAGTATTTT.